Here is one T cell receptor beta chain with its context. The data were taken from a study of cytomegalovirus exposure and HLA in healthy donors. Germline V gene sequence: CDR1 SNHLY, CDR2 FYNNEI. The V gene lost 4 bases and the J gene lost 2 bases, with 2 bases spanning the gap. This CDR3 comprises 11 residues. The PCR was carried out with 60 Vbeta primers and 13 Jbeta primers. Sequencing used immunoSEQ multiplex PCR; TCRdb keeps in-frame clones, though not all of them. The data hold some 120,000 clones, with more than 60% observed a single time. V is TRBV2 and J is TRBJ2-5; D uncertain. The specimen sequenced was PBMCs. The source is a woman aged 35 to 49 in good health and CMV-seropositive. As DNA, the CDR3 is TGTGCCAGCAGTGCTCAAGAGACCCAGTACTTC. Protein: CASSAQETQYF.